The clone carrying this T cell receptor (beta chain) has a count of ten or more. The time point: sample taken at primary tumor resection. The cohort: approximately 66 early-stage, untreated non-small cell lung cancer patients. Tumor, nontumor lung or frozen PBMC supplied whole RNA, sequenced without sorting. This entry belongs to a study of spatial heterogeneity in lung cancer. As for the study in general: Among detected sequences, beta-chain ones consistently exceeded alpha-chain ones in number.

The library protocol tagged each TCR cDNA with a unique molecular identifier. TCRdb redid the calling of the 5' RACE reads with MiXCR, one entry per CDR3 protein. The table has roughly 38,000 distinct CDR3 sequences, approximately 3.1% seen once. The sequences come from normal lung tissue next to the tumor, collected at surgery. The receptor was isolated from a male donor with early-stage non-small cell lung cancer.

The CDR3 DNA follows: TGTGCCAGCAGCGCCGGGACAGGGTCCTACGAGCAGTACTTC. As protein: CASSAGTGSYEQYF. V and J are TRBV2 and TRBJ2-7, with 9 bases identical to TRBD1. V was clipped by 6 bases and J by 1 base; unmatched bases: 4. In germline, CDR1 is SNHLY, CDR2 FYNNEI. This CDR3 contains 14 residues.